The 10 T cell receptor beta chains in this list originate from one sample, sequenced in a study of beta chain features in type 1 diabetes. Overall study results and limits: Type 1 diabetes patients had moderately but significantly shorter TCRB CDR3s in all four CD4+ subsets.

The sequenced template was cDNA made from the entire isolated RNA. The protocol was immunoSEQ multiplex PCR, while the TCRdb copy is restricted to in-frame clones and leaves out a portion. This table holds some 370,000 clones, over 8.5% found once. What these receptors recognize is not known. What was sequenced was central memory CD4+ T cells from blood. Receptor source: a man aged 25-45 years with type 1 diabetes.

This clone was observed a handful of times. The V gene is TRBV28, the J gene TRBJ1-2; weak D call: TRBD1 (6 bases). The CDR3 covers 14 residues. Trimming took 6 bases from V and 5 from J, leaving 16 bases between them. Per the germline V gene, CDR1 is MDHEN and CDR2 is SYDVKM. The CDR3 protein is CASSGTYDEYGYTF. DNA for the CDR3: TGTGCCAGCAGCGGGACATATGACGAGTATGGCTACACCTTC.

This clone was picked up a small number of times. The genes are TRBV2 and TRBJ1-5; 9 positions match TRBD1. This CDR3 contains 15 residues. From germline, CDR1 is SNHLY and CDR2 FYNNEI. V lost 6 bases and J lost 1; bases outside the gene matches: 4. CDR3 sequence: CASSLDRGSNQPQHF. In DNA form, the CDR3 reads TGTGCCAGCAGCTTGGACAGGGGAAGCAATCAGCCCCAGCATTTT. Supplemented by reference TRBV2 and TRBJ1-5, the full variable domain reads EPEVTQTPSHQVTQMGQEVILRCVPISNHLYFYWYRQILGQKVEFLVSFYNNEISEKSEIFDDQFSVERPDGSNFTLKIRSTKLEDSAMYFCASSLDRGSNQPQHFGDGTRLSIL.

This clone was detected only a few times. The CDR3 is CASSPGRGSDYEQYF. For the CDR3, the DNA is TGCGCCAGCAGCCCGGGGCGGGGATCCGACTACGAGCAGTACTTC. The chain carries TRBV5-1 and TRBJ2-7, with D possibly being TRBD2 (6 bases). V gave up 4 bases and J gave up 3 bases, with 17 bases separating them. The germline V gene encodes CDR1 SGHRS and CDR2 YFSETQ. This CDR3 is 15 amino acids long.

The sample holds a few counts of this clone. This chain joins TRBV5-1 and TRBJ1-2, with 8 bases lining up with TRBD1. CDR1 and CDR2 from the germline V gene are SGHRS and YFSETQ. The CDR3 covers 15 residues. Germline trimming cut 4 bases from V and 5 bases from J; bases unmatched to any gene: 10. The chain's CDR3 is CASSAERGQGYGYTF. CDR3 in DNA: TGCGCCAGCAGCGCTGAACGAGGACAGGGATATGGCTACACCTTC.

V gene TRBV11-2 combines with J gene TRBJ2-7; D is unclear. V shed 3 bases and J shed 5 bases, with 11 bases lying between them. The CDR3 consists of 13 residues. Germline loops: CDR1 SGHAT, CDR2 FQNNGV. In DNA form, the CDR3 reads TGTGCCAGCAGCTTTGACCCCGAGGACGAGCAGTACTTC. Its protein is CASSFDPEDEQYF.

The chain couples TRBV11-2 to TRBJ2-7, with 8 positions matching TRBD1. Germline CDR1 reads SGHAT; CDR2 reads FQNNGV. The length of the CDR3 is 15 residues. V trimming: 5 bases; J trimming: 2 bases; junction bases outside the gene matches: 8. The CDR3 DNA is TGTGCCAGCAGCACCGGTCGGACAGGGCCCTACGAGCAGTACTTC. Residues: CASSTGRTGPYEQYF.

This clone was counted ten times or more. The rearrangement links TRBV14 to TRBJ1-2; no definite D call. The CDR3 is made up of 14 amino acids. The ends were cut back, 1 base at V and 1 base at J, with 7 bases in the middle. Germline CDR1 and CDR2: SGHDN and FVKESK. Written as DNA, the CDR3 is TGTGCCAGCAGCCAAGCGCAATTTAACTATGGCTACACCTTC. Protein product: CASSQAQFNYGYTF.

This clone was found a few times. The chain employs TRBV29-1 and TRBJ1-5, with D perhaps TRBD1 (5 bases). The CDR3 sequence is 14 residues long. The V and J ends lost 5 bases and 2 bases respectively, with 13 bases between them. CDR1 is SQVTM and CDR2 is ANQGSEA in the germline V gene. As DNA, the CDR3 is TGCAGCGTTTCGGGAGGGGACGGCAATCAGCCCCAGCATTTT. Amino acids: CSVSGGDGNQPQHF.

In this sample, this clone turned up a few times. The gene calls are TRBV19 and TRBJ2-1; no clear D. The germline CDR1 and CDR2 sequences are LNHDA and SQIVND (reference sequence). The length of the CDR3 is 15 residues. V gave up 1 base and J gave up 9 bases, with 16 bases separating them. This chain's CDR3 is CASSIAVPWTVEQFF. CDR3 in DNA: TGTGCCAGTAGTATAGCGGTCCCCTGGACGGTTGAGCAGTTCTTC.

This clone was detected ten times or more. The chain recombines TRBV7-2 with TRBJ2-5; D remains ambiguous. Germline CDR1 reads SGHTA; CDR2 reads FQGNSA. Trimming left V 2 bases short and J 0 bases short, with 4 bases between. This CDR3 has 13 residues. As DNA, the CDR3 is TGTGCCAGCAGCTTACACCACCAAGAGACCCAGTACTTC. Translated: CASSLHHQETQYF.